The 8 T cell receptor beta chains below come from one sample, sequenced in a study of T cells in Graves' hyperthyroidism and ophthalmopathy. Amplification yielded TCR beta CDR3 regions, with RNA transcripts as the source. A set of HTBI primers served as the primers for a first-round RT-PCR of the TCR CDR3. Each CDR3 protein gets one entry after TCRdb re-called the multiplex PCR reads with MiXCR. This repertoire shows approximately 210,000 distinct CDR3 sequences, 17% found once; its top ten account for approximately 50%. Sequences were obtained from blood. Receptors were obtained from a man aged 45-60 years with Graves' hyperthyroidism.

This clonotype has a count of ten or more. The chain links TRBV29-1 to TRBJ2-2; D call uncertain. Germline CDR1 is SQVTM and CDR2 is ANQGSEA. CDR3 length: 12 amino acids. V shed 3 bases and J shed 1 base, with 3 bases lying between them. CDR3 bases: TGCAGCGTTGACGGGAACACCGGGGAGCTGTTTTTT. It codes for CSVDGNTGELFF.

This sequence joins TRBV20-1 and TRBJ2-2, with TRBD1 matching over 11 bases. Looked up from germline, CDR1 is DFQATT and CDR2 is SNEGSKA (reference sequence). Unmatched junction bases numbered 17, after V lost 5 bases and J lost 3 bases. This CDR3 has 19 amino acids. CDR3 residues: CSAWDRGVLAGPDTGELFF. CDR3 sequence (DNA): TGCAGTGCTTGGGACAGGGGGGTGCTAGCGGGACCGGACACCGGGGAGCTGTTTTTT.

This clonotype was seen only a few times. The chain links TRBV5-6 to TRBJ2-1, with 7 nucleotides matching TRBD1. The V gene end was trimmed by 0 bases and the J gene end by 6 bases; junction bases not matched to a gene: 15. There are 18 residues in the CDR3. From germline, CDR1 is SGHDT and CDR2 YYEEEE. CDR3 nucleotide sequence: TGTGCCAGCAGCTTGGACAGGGGTTTCGCCCTTTTGGGCAATGAGCAGTTCTTC. Encoded protein: CASSLDRGFALLGNEQFF.

The rearrangement joins TRBV20-1 to TRBJ1-6, with 8 bases lining up with TRBD1. The V gene's germline CDR1 is DFQATT and CDR2 SNEGSKA (reference sequence). After removal of 6 bases from V and 7 bases from J, the junction contained 11 bases not matched to a gene. This CDR3 spans 15 amino acids. Written as DNA, the CDR3 is TGCAGTGCGACCCCGGGACAGGCTGGAAATTCACCCCTCCACTTT. Its translation: CSATPGQAGNSPLHF.

This clonotype was recorded at least ten times. The V and J genes are TRBV7-8 and TRBJ2-5; 7 nucleotides align to TRBD1. The CDR3 is 13 residues long. The V gene's germline CDR1 is SGHVS and CDR2 FQNEAQ. The J segment lost 4 bases and the V segment lost 6 bases, leaving 5 bases of the junction unmatched. The CDR3 nucleotides read TGTGCCAGCAGTGGCGACAGGGCAGAGACCCAGTACTTC. Its translation: CASSGDRAETQYF. Full variable domain (missing parts from reference TRBV7-8 and TRBJ2-5): GAGVSQSPRYKVAKRGQDVALRCDPISGHVSLFWYQQALGQGPEFLTYFQNEAQLDKSGLPSDRFFAERPEGSVSTLKIQRTQQEDSAVYLCASSGDRAETQYFGPGTRLLVL.

This clonotype was counted ten times or more. The gene calls are TRBV5-1 and TRBJ2-3, with TRBD2 matching 11 bases. Losses at the gene ends were 6 bases for V and 5 bases for J; bases not matched to a gene: 11. The germline CDR1 and CDR2 sequences are SGHRS and YFSETQ. The CDR3 spans 16 residues. CDR3 loop: CASNPKTSGIGDTQYF. CDR3 DNA sequence: TGCGCCAGCAACCCTAAGACTAGCGGGATAGGAGATACGCAGTATTTT.

This clonotype was counted many times. The rearrangement uses TRBV6-1 and TRBJ2-1; the D gene is possibly TRBD1 (5 bases). V was cut by 1 base and J by 0 bases, with 13 bases left in between. The CDR3 consists of 17 residues. In germline, CDR1 is MNHNS, CDR2 SASEGT. CDR3 loop: CASSEVLAGFSYNEQFF. DNA for the CDR3: TGTGCCAGCAGTGAAGTATTAGCAGGGTTCTCCTACAATGAGCAGTTCTTC.

This clonotype was seen many times. The gene calls are TRBV11-2 and TRBJ2-1; TRBD2 agrees at 8 bases. The V gene's germline CDR1 is SGHAT and CDR2 FQNNGV. V gave up 4 bases and J gave up 4 bases; unmatched junction bases: 12. The CDR3 consists of 17 residues. The CDR3 loop is CASSWDGRDNFYNEQFF. The CDR3 DNA is TGTGCCAGCAGCTGGGACGGGAGGGACAATTTTTACAATGAGCAGTTCTTC.